This T cell receptor (beta chain) stems from a study of T cell repertoires in cytomegalovirus infection. Study-level information: Shared public TCR beta signatures pointed to both CMV infection and a matching HLA type. General study findings and limits: Summed frequency of public TCR beta families distinguished CMV carriers with the relevant HLA. HLA-C-restricted CMV-specific TCR beta clonotypes prevailed in the ex vivo response.

Germline V gene sequence: CDR1 LGHNT, CDR2 FRNRAP. V dropped 7 bases and J dropped 8 bases, with 15 bases sitting between them. This CDR3 has 13 residues. About this clonotype: The antigen is undetermined.

MiXCR, applied by TCRdb to the reads, yields one record per CDR3 protein. Of fewer than 300,000 distinct CDR3 sequences in the sample, more than 20% were seen once. Sequencing used PBMCs. The TCR comes from a human donor in good health (CMV status not recorded). Some clones in this sample may be carry-over from other donors' samples. V and J are TRBV12-5 and TRBJ1-3; D is undetermined. The CDR3 DNA reads TGTGCTAGTGCCCTTGGGGTTTTCGACACCATATATTTT. Translated, it gives CASALGVFDTIYF.